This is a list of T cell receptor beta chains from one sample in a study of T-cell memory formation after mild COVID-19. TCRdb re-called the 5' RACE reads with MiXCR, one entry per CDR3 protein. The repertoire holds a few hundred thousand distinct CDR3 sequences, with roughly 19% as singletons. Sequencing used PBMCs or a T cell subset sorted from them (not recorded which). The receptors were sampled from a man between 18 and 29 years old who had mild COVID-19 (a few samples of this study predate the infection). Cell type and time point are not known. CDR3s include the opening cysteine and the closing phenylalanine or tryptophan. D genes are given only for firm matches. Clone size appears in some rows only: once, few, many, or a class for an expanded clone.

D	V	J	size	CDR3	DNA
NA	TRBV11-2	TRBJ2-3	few	CASRTGVGGVITDTQYF	TGTGCCAGCAGAACCGGCGTCGGCGGGGTCATCACAGATACGCAGTATTTT
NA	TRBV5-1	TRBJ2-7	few	CASSLGGGRSEQYF	TGCGCCAGCAGCTTGGGTGGGGGCCGAAGCGAGCAGTACTTC
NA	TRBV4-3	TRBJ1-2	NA	CASSLLKGYGYTF	TGCGCCAGCAGCCTTCTCAAGGGCTATGGCTACACCTTC
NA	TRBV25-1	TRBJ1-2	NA	CASRADGLRGYTF	TGTGCCAGCAGGGCGGACGGACTCCGGGGCTACACCTTC
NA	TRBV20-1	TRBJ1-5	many	CSATFTNQPQHF	TGCAGTGCCACATTTACCAATCAGCCCCAGCATTTT
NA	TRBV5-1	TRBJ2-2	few	CASTVISGGELFF	TGCGCCAGCACTGTAATTAGCGGCGGGGAGCTGTTTTTT
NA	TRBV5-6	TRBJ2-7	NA	CASSNNRGLSYEQYF	TGTGCCAGCAGCAATAACCGGGGGTTGTCCTACGAGCAGTACTTC
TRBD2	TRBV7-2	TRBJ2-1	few	CASSVSSGGPANEQFF	TGTGCCAGCAGCGTCTCTAGCGGGGGGCCCGCCAATGAGCAGTTCTTC
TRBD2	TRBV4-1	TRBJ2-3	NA	CASSQDASGGATDTQYF	TGCGCCAGCAGCCAAGATGCCAGCGGGGGGGCCACAGATACGCAGTATTTT
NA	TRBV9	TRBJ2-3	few	CASSAGQPSTDTQYF	TGTGCCAGCAGCGCGGGACAACCTAGCACAGATACGCAGTATTTT
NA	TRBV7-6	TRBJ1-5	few	CASSQRDGSPQHF	TGTGCCAGCAGCCAGCGGGACGGCTCGCCCCAGCATTTT
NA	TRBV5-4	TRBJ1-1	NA	CASSLADGQKKAFF	TGTGCCAGCAGCTTGGCCGATGGGCAGAAAAAAGCTTTCTTT
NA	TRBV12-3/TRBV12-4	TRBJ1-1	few	CASSRTTGTLIDTEAFF	TGTGCCAGCAGTCGAACGACCGGGACACTAATCGACACTGAAGCTTTCTTT
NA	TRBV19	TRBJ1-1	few	CASGAVEAFF	TGTGCCAGTGGGGCCGTTGAAGCTTTCTTT
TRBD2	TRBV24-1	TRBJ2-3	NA	CATRGGGTDTQYF	TGTGCCACCAGGGGGGGGGGCACAGATACGCAGTATTTT
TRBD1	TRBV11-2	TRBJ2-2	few	CASGSRGRFAGELFF	TGTGCCAGCGGGAGCAGGGGGCGCTTTGCCGGGGAGCTGTTTTTT
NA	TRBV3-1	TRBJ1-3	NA	CASSLAPRGSGNTIYF	TGTGCCAGCAGCCTCGCCCCGAGGGGGTCTGGAAACACCATATATTTT
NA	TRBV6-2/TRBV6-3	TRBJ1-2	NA	CASSTRQDNYGYTF	TGTGCCAGCAGTACTCGACAAGATAACTATGGCTACACCTTC
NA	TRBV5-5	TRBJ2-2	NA	CASSRWSFQANTGELFF	TGTGCCAGCAGCCGGTGGTCATTCCAGGCGAACACCGGGGAGCTGTTTTTT
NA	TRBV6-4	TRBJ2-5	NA	CASSDLDSRVQETQYF	TGTGCCAGCAGTGACCTCGACAGCCGGGTACAAGAGACCCAGTACTTC
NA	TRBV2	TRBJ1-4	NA	CASMPVNEKLFF	TGTGCCAGCATGCCTGTTAATGAAAAACTGTTTTTT
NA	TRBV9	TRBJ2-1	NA	CASSSSSGNEQFF	TGTGCCAGCAGCTCCTCGTCCGGGAATGAGCAGTTCTTC
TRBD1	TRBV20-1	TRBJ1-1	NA	CSARDRKLMNTEAFF	TGCAGTGCTCGGGACAGAAAACTTATGAACACTGAAGCTTTCTTT
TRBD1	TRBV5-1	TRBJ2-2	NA	CASSSGTGYRPNTGELFF	TGCGCCAGCAGCTCCGGGACAGGGTATCGACCGAACACCGGGGAGCTGTTTTTT
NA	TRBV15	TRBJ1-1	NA	CATTLTEDTEAFF	TGTGCCACCACCCTGACCGAGGACACTGAAGCTTTCTTT
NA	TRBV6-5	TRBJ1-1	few	CASSYAGNTEAFF	TGTGCCAGCAGTTACGCTGGGAACACTGAAGCTTTCTTT
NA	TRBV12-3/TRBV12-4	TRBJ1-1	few	CASSQELNTEAFF	TGTGCCAGCAGCCAAGAGTTGAACACTGAAGCTTTCTTT